This T cell receptor (beta chain) derives from a study of T cell responses to AZD1222 COVID-19 vaccine. Whole-study results and caveats: Researchers report vaccine-associated CD4 TCRs spanning spike, with dominance at 160-218 and 743-854. Most donors were white British and more were female, and clonal diversity was possibly underestimated.

Clones were sequenced by immunoSEQ multiplex PCR, and TCRdb holds only the in-frame ones, with some missing. The table shows 110,000 or so clones, with more than 70% occurring only once. Of note for this clone: Its antigen is still unknown.

Germline V lookup: CDR1 SGHDT, CDR2 YYEEEE. The length of the CDR3 is 13 residues. Trimming shortened V by 2 bases and J by 1 base, and 4 bases separated the two germline ends. The input for sequencing was peripheral blood, taken 28 days after the second AZD1222 dose. The clonotype was recovered from an adult who received the AZD1222 COVID-19 vaccine. The J gene is TRBJ1-3, the V gene TRBV5-6; D uncertain. The CDR3 sequence is CASSFISGNTIYF. The DNA of the CDR3 is TGTGCCAGCAGCTTCATTTCTGGAAACACCATATATTTT.